These 2 T cell receptor beta chains were all obtained from the same sample, sequenced in a study of blood T cell repertoires in COVID-19. Only in-frame clones appear in the TCRdb table, and some are missing; sequencing was by immunoSEQ multiplex PCR. The repertoire consists of more than 95,000 clones, with roughly 80% occurring once and the leading ten covering 6.2%. The sample was peripheral blood. These receptors were collected from a man aged 65 to 79 with acute or convalescent COVID-19.

The chain couples TRBV5-5 to TRBJ2-7; 8 bases map to TRBD1. The CDR3 has 16 residues. CDR1 is SGHKS, CDR2 YYEKEE, per germline (reference sequence). Germline trimming cut 0 bases from V and 3 bases from J; bases unmatched to any gene: 8. DNA of the CDR3: TGTGCCAGCAGCTTGGGCCCGGACAGGGCAATCTACGAGCAGTACTTC. The encoded protein is CASSLGPDRAIYEQYF.

This clone was found a few times. The chain links TRBV15 to TRBJ1-1; the D gene is possibly TRBD1 (5 bases). Trimming shortened V by 1 base and J by 4 bases, and 7 bases separated the two germline ends. This CDR3 has 13 amino acids. Germline lookup yields CDR1 LNHNV and CDR2 YYDKDF (reference sequence). The chain's CDR3 is CATSRGGGTEAFF. The CDR3 DNA reads TGTGCCACCAGCAGAGGGGGCGGCACTGAAGCTTTCTTT.